These 21 T cell receptor beta chains were all obtained from the same sample, sequenced in a study of cytomegalovirus exposure and HLA in healthy donors. PCR employed 60 Vbeta and 13 Jbeta primers. Method: immunoSEQ multiplex PCR; TCRdb's copy keeps in-frame clones and lacks some. The repertoire consists of over 200,000 clones, with about 80% occurring once and the leading ten covering around 2.8%. Sequenced sample: PBMCs. These receptors originate from a woman aged 60-75 years in good health and CMV-seropositive.

The chain combines TRBV30 with TRBJ2-7; D gene unclear. V lost 3 bases to trimming and J lost 2 bases, with 14 bases between them. The CDR3 consists of 14 residues. Looked up from germline, CDR1 is GTSNPN and CDR2 is SVGIG (reference sequence). The CDR3 spells CAWRGHFHPYEQYF. Written as DNA, the CDR3 is TGTGCCTGGAGGGGCCACTTCCATCCCTACGAGCAGTACTTC.

V gene TRBV4-3 combines with J gene TRBJ1-2, with a possible D match to TRBD1 (6 bases). The V gene lost 1 base and the J gene lost 0 bases, with 15 bases spanning the gap. The CDR3 contains 17 residues. The V gene's germline CDR1 is LGHNA and CDR2 YSLEER. The CDR3 loop is CASSQGIGTPANYGYTF. The CDR3 coding sequence is TGCGCCAGCAGCCAAGGGATTGGGACACCGGCTAACTATGGCTACACCTTC.

This chain joins TRBV1 and TRBJ2-1; TRBD1 was called by the table and not checked on the DNA. TRBV1 is an annotated pseudogene. The CDR3 loop spans 17 amino acids. The CDR3 loop is CTSSHPIQGWGYNEQFF. CDR3 DNA: TGCACCAGCAGCCACCCTATACAGGGATGGGGCTACAATGAGCAGTTCTTC.

This clone was seen only once. The rearrangement links TRBV28 to TRBJ2-7, with D unclear. Germline V lookup: CDR1 MDHEN, CDR2 SYDVKM. Deletions cut 6 bases from V and 5 bases from J, with 17 bases between. The CDR3 extends over 14 amino acids. The CDR3 spells CASSLAPPRHEQYF. The CDR3 DNA follows: TGTGCCAGCAGCTTGGCACCCCCGAGGCACGAGCAGTACTTC.

In this sample, this clone turned up a few times. The chain uses TRBV18 and TRBJ1-4; 7 bases line up with TRBD1. CDR3 length: 16 residues. Germline CDR1 is KGHSH and CDR2 is LQKENI. The ends lost 5 bases at V and 2 bases at J; junction bases unmatched: 8. This chain's CDR3 is CASSAIQGITNEKLFF. CDR3 DNA: TGTGCCAGCTCAGCCATACAGGGGATTACTAATGAAAAACTGTTTTTT.

Turning to this clone: The missing conserved phenylalanine or tryptophan at the end of this CDR3 makes a read error likely. It is unclear where the CDR3 begins or ends on the DNA, so no DNA is shown, and the CDR3 is as TCRdb lists it. The chain joins TRBV6-5 to TRBJ2-7; the table gives TRBD1 as D, unverified against the DNA. The CDR3 totals 11 residues, both ends included. Germline V lookup: CDR1 MNHEY, CDR2 SVGAGI. The CDR3 sequence is CASRTGQRFYI.

This clone has only a few counts. The chain recombines TRBV29-1 with TRBJ1-1; 7 positions agree with TRBD1. V was pared by 8 bases and J by 3 bases, with 6 bases of the junction left unmatched. CDR3 length: 12 residues. The germline CDR1 and CDR2 sequences are SQVTM and ANQGSEA. The chain's CDR3 is CSTRQGDTEAFF. DNA for the CDR3: TGCAGCACAAGACAGGGTGACACTGAAGCTTTCTTT.

This clone appeared a single time. The chain combines TRBV5-1 with TRBJ2-6; D is ambiguous. Trimming cost V 7 bases and J 0 bases, with 11 bases left between them. Germline-derived CDR1 and CDR2 are SGHRS and YFSETQ. This CDR3 spans 15 amino acids. CDR3 bases: TGCGCCAGCGGCGCGGCAGCCTCTGGGGCCAACGTCCTGACTTTC. It codes for CASGAAASGANVLTF.

This rearrangement joins TRBV18 to TRBJ1-1; D is possibly TRBD1 (5 bases). This CDR3 has 14 residues. V lost 3 bases and J 1 base, leaving 9 bases between the germline ends. Germline V CDR1 and CDR2: KGHSH, LQKENI. The CDR3 reads CASSPSTGNTEAFF. As DNA, the CDR3 is TGTGCCAGCTCACCCTCAACAGGGAACACTGAAGCTTTCTTT.

The gene calls are TRBV6-1 and TRBJ2-3; perhaps TRBD2 as D (6 bases). CDR1 MNHNS and CDR2 SASEGT come from the germline V gene. This CDR3 is built from 14 residues. Trimming removed 7 bases from V and 5 bases from J, with 16 bases in between. The CDR3 DNA is TGTGCCAGCACAAGTGGAGGGCCAGGAGATACGCAGTATTTT. Translating gives CASTSGGPGDTQYF.

This chain links TRBV29-1 with TRBJ2-1; 10 positions agree with TRBD2. CDR1 and CDR2 (germline): SQVTM, ANQGSEA. This CDR3 is 14 amino acids long. V was pared by 3 bases and J by 12 bases, with 11 bases of the junction left unmatched. In DNA form, the CDR3 reads TGCAGCGTTGAGCTAGCGGGAGTTAAGGTGGGGCAGTTCTTC. Translation: CSVELAGVKVGQFF.

This clone was counted only a few times. The chain's CDR3 is CATSGTEAFF. Here the CDR3 DNA reads TGCGCCACCAGCGGGACAGAAGCTTTCTTT. The chain recombines TRBV10-2 with TRBJ1-1; D perhaps matches TRBD1 (6 bases). V lost 10 bases to trimming and J lost 8 bases, with 11 bases between them. Germline CDR1 WSHSY, CDR2 SAAADI. The CDR3 extends over 10 amino acids.

V gene TRBV5-8 combines with J gene TRBJ2-2, with 8 bases that match TRBD2. The trim removed 4 bases at V and 1 base at J, leaving 6 bases unmatched. This CDR3 has 16 residues. Germline V lookup: CDR1 SGHTS, CDR2 YDEGEE. The CDR3 loop reads CASSRRRGGNTGELFF. The CDR3 DNA reads TGTGCCAGCAGCCGACGACGGGGGGGGAACACCGGGGAGCTGTTTTTT.

The V gene is TRBV2, the J gene TRBJ1-4, with 8 bases aligning to TRBD1. V was pared by 7 bases and J by 4 bases, with 2 bases of the junction left unmatched. This CDR3 is built from 13 residues. CDR1 and CDR2 (germline): SNHLY, FYNNEI. As DNA, the CDR3 is TGTGCCAGCATCACAGGGGGTAATGAAAAACTGTTTTTT. It encodes CASITGGNEKLFF.

The chain combines TRBV27 with TRBJ2-1, with D maybe TRBD2 (5 bases). The germline V gene encodes CDR1 MNHEY and CDR2 SMNVEV (reference sequence). The CDR3 loop spans 13 amino acids. Deletions cut 4 bases from V and 8 bases from J, with 12 bases between. CDR3 protein: CASSSGLSDEQFF. CDR3 bases: TGTGCCAGCAGTTCAGGACTTTCGGATGAGCAGTTCTTC.

The chain carries TRBV6-6 and TRBJ1-1, with 9 bases fitting TRBD1. This CDR3 region has 15 residues. The junction had 8 bases not matched to a gene; V was cut back by 5 bases and J by 4 bases. Looked up from germline, CDR1 is MNHNY and CDR2 is SVGAGI (reference sequence). CDR3 DNA: TGTGCCAGCAGTAGTCAACAGGGGGCGGGCACTGAAGCTTTCTTT. It is translated as CASSSQQGAGTEAFF.

This chain connects TRBV18 to TRBJ2-7, with 9 nucleotides matching TRBD1. Germline values: CDR1 KGHSH, CDR2 LQKENI. Trimming at V came to 4 bases and at J to 6 bases, leaving 10 bases not matched to a gene. CDR3 length: 15 residues. The CDR3 nucleotides are TGTGCCAGCTCACTAGAGGGACAGGGTGTAACCGAGCAGTACTTC. It yields the protein CASSLEGQGVTEQYF.

The chain couples TRBV14 to TRBJ1-1; no reliable D call. CDR1 and CDR2 from the germline V gene are SGHDN and FVKESK. The V and J ends lost 5 bases and 1 base respectively, with 8 bases between them. The CDR3 contains 13 residues. DNA of the CDR3: TGTGCCAGCAGCATTAGTTGGAACACTGAAGCTTTCTTT. Its translation is CASSISWNTEAFF.

The chain recombines TRBV2 with TRBJ1-1; maybe TRBD1 (5 bases). Between the trimmed V and J ends, which lost 6 bases and 1 base, there was a span of 12 bases. The CDR3 runs 14 residues. The germline gives CDR1 SNHLY, CDR2 FYNNEI. In DNA form, the CDR3 reads TGTGCCAGCAGAACAGGAGATACGAACACTGAAGCTTTCTTT. Protein product: CASRTGDTNTEAFF.

CDR3 DNA sequence: TGTGCCAGCAGTACCACAGGGGGGAGCTATGGCTACACCTTC. Encoded protein: CASSTTGGSYGYTF. The chain joins TRBV7-8 to TRBJ1-2; TRBD1 agrees at 8 bases. Germline V gene sequence: CDR1 SGHVS, CDR2 FQNEAQ. This CDR3 region has 14 residues. With V trimmed by 6 bases and J by 4 bases, 7 bases remained unmatched.

The rearrangement links TRBV9 to TRBJ2-3; 12 bases fit TRBD2. V dropped 4 bases and J dropped 6; count of bases not matched to a gene: 6. Germline V gene data show CDR1 as SGDLS and CDR2 as YYNGEE. The CDR3 loop spans 15 amino acids. The CDR3 sequence: CASSPGLAGYDTQYF. The CDR3 DNA follows: TGTGCCAGCAGCCCAGGACTAGCGGGATACGATACGCAGTATTTT.